A selection of T cell receptor beta chains follows, all from one sample in a study of T cell changes during pregnancy in multiple sclerosis. TCRdb's table, derived via immunoSEQ multiplex PCR, lists solely in-frame clones and lacks some. The sample includes approximately 100,000 clones, around 90% of them seen just once. The sequenced sample was peripheral blood, obtained before pregnancy. The receptors originated from a female donor with multiple sclerosis, enrolled in a pregnancy study. CDR3s include the opening cysteine and the closing phenylalanine or tryptophan. Fields, in order: D gene, V gene, clone size, J gene, CDR3 protein, CDR3 DNA. D genes are given only for firm matches. Clone size is not always given. Where it is, it says once, few, many or a class for expanded clones.

.	TRBV7-2	.	TRBJ2-7	CASSSPGKTDYEQYF	TGTGCCAGCAGCTCCCCCGGGAAAACCGACTACGAGCAGTACTTC
TRBD1	TRBV5-1	.	TRBJ2-5	CASSLGGQGGRETQYF	TGCGCCAGCAGCTTGGGGGGACAGGGAGGTCGGGAGACCCAGTACTTC
.	TRBV2	.	TRBJ2-3	CASSARGRGTDTQYF	TGTGCCAGCAGTGCGAGGGGGAGAGGCACAGATACGCAGTATTTT
.	TRBV15	.	TRBJ1-4	CATSSRVSGEKLFF	TGTGCCACCAGCAGCAGGGTATCCGGAGAAAAACTGTTTTTT
TRBD2	TRBV27	.	TRBJ2-3	CASSSSGRATDTQYF	TGTGCCAGCAGCTCTAGCGGGAGGGCGACAGATACGCAGTATTTT
.	TRBV7-2	.	TRBJ1-3	CASSADRVSGNTIYF	TGTGCCAGCAGCGCCGATCGGGTCTCTGGAAACACCATATATTTT
TRBD2	TRBV18	.	TRBJ2-7	CASSPPTLSGTEQYF	TGTGCCAGCTCACCACCGACTCTCAGCGGGACCGAGCAGTACTTC
.	TRBV6-6	.	TRBJ2-1	CASSSVGGSYNEQFF	TGTGCCAGCAGTTCTGTCGGGGGAAGCTACAATGAGCAGTTCTTC
.	TRBV18	.	TRBJ2-1	CASSLQTWSYNEQFF	TGTGCCAGCTCATTACAGACCTGGTCCTACAATGAGCAGTTCTTC
.	TRBV28	once	TRBJ2-7	CASSAGPAYEQYF	TGTGCCAGCAGTGCGGGACCGGCCTACGAGCAGTACTTC
TRBD1	TRBV19	.	TRBJ1-2	CASTRDSYGYTF	TGTGCCAGTACCCGGGACAGCTATGGCTACACCTTC
.	TRBV9	.	TRBJ2-7	CASSEGSSRNSHEQYF	TGTGCCAGCAGCGAAGGGAGCAGCCGAAATTCCCACGAGCAGTACTTC
.	TRBV2	.	TRBJ2-2	CASKGRGELFF	TGTGCCAGCAAGGGGAGGGGGGAGCTGTTTTTT
TRBD1	TRBV10-3	.	TRBJ1-1	CAIRDGQGINTEAFF	TGTGCCATCAGGGACGGACAGGGGATAAACACTGAAGCTTTCTTT
.	TRBV19	.	TRBJ1-2	CASSPRPGDVTYGYTF	TGTGCCAGTAGTCCCCGACCAGGGGACGTTACCTATGGCTACACCTTC
TRBD1	TRBV6-1	.	TRBJ1-2	CASSGQGAIYGYTF	TGTGCCAGCAGTGGTCAGGGGGCGATCTATGGCTACACCTTC
.	TRBV15	.	TRBJ2-7	CATSSGTRGEQYF	TGTGCCACCAGCTCCGGGACACGCGGCGAGCAGTACTTC
.	TRBV30	once	TRBJ1-4	CAWTDSDNEKLFF	TGTGCCTGGACCGACAGCGATAATGAAAAACTGTTTTTT
.	TRBV7-8	once	TRBJ2-1	CASSLRGGAYNEQFF	TGTGCCAGCAGCTTAAGGGGCGGGGCCTACAATGAGCAGTTCTTC
.	TRBV7-2	.	TRBJ2-4	CASSLGVLGPKNIQYF	TGTGCCAGCAGCTTAGGGGTCTTGGGGCCAAAAAACATTCAGTACTTC